The T cell receptor beta chain described here comes from a study of OX40 agonist ivuxolimab in advanced cancers. The wider study: With ivuxolimab, an agonistic anti-OX40 (CD134) antibody, patients were treated. Hepatocellular carcinoma, melanoma, renal cell or head and neck cancer affected the dose-escalation patients. Study outcomes and limitations: In a subset of nonresponders, normalized T-cell clonal expansion was also low.

Trimming at V came to 0 bases and at J to 7 bases, leaving 6 bases not matched to a gene. This CDR3 has 15 amino acids. Germline CDR1 SEHNR, CDR2 FQNEAQ (reference sequence). Note on this clone: Its antigen is undetermined.

With baseline, cycle 4 day 1, and cycle 7 day 1 as timepoints, blood was sampled. Libraries were prepared by immunoSEQ multiplex PCR; TCRdb keeps only in-frame clonotypes and omits some of them. The sample consists of roughly 72,000 clones, 81% of them appearing once. This chain links TRBV7-9 with TRBJ2-3; 8 bases match TRBD2. The sample consisted of CD4+ or CD8+ T cells sorted from blood, taken in a trial of the OX40 agonist ivuxolimab. The source of this sequence is an adult with an advanced solid tumor such as melanoma, head and neck, liver or kidney cancer. The CDR3 loop is CASSLALAGHYTQYF. CDR3 DNA: TGTGCCAGCAGCTTAGCGCTAGCGGGTCACTATACGCAGTATTTT.